This T cell receptor beta chain was obtained from a study of cytotoxic CD8 clonotypes in ibrutinib-treated CLL. Study in general: Outcomes included some 25 partial and 2 complete responses; after median around 65 months, roughly 14 stayed remitted and 12 progressed. Overall study results and limits: Clonality rose at ibrutinib response, held steady in sustained remission, and fell toward baseline at progression.

The targeted sequencing depth was 1 in 200,000 to 1 in 1 million T cells. Method: immunoSEQ multiplex PCR; TCRdb's copy keeps in-frame clones and lacks some. The data hold a few hundred thousand clones, with around 70% observed a single time. CDR1 and CDR2 from the germline V gene are SGDLS and YYNGEE. V lost 2 bases and J lost 5; bases outside the gene matches: 4. The CDR3 extends over 16 amino acids. On this clone: Its cognate antigen is unknown.

The V and J genes are TRBV9 and TRBJ2-2, with TRBD2 matching over 12 bases. The clonotype originates from a human donor with chronic lymphocytic leukemia. Sequencing was performed on PBMCs, taken after 24 months of ibrutinib treatment. CDR3 coding DNA: TGTGCCAGCAGCGTTCGACTAGCGGGAGTGACCGGGGAGCTGTTTTTT. Protein product: CASSVRLAGVTGELFF.